The T cell receptor (beta chain) described here comes from a study of cytomegalovirus exposure and HLA in healthy donors. Notes on this clone: The target antigen is unknown.

Overall study results and limits: According to an earlier analysis, most TCR beta V segments yielded productive rearrangements about 87% or about 30% of the time.

13 Jbeta primers and 60 Vbeta primers were used for the PCR. Profiling relied on immunoSEQ multiplex PCR, and the TCRdb table lists in-frame clones only, not all of them. The sample records some 150,000 clones, 77% being singletons. V was cut by 0 bases and J by 0 bases, with 7 bases left in between. Germline CDR1 and CDR2: SGHDT and YYEEEE. The CDR3 consists of 15 residues. This TCR came from a young woman in good health and CMV-seronegative. V usage is TRBV5-6 and J usage is TRBJ1-5; D call uncertain. Sequencing used PBMCs. CDR3 in amino acids: CASSLGHDSNQPQHF. The CDR3 DNA sequence: TGTGCCAGCAGCTTGGGACATGATAGCAATCAGCCCCAGCATTTT.